This T cell receptor beta chain was retrieved from a study of T cell responses to AZD1222 COVID-19 vaccine. Study background: It was second doses at about 4 or about 12 weeks that were pooled.

Libraries were prepared by immunoSEQ multiplex PCR; TCRdb keeps only in-frame clonotypes and omits some of them. The repertoire holds over 100,000 clones, with roughly 90% as singletons. General observations from the study: Only a handful of AZD1222 recipients were seropositive at baseline. White British people made up most donors, females outnumbered males, and clonal diversity was possibly underestimated.

The CDR3 extends over 16 amino acids. The V gene's germline CDR1 is LGHNA and CDR2 YSLEER. V was clipped by 5 bases and J by 6 bases; unmatched bases: 12. In the case of this clone: Its antigen is not known.

V and J are TRBV4-3 and TRBJ2-2, with 7 bases identical to TRBD1. The TCR was taken from an adult in good health. This sample comprised peripheral blood, obtained on day 0 of AZD1222 vaccination. For the CDR3, the DNA is TGCGCCAGCAGCGAAGCTCAACCAGGGGGTTCCGGGGAGCTGTTTTTT. Encoded protein: CASSEAQPGGSGELFF.